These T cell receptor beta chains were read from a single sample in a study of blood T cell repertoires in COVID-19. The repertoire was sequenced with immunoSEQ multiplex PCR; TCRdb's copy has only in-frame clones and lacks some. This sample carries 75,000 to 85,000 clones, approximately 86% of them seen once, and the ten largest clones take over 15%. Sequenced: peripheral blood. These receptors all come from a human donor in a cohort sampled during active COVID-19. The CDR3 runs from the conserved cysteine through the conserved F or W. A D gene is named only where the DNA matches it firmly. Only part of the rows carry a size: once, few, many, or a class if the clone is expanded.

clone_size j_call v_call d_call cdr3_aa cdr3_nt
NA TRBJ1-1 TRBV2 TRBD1 CASSSDRGYEAFF TGTGCCAGCAGTTCCGACAGGGGATATGAAGCTTTCTTT
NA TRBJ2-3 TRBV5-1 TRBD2 CASSQLAAGTDTQYF TGCGCCAGCAGCCAACTAGCGGCCGGCACAGATACGCAGTATTTT
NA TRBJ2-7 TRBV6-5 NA CASRPRQSSYEQYF TGTGCCAGCAGACCAAGACAGAGCTCCTACGAGCAGTACTTC
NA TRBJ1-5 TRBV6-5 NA CVSSYSGTNSNQPQHF TGTGTCAGCAGTTACTCCGGGACAAATAGCAATCAGCCCCAGCATTTT
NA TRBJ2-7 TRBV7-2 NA CASSSLRREQYF TGTGCCAGCAGCTCCCTAAGGAGAGAGCAGTACTTC
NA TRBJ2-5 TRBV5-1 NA CASSSDRYQYF TGCGCCAGCAGCTCTGACAGGTACCAGTACTTC
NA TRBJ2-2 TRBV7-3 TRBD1 CASSAPGTENTGELFF TGTGCCAGCAGCGCCCCCGGGACAGAGAACACCGGGGAGCTGTTTTTT
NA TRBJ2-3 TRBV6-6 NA CASSLVSSTDTQYF TGTGCCAGCAGTCTAGTCTCTAGCACAGATACGCAGTATTTT
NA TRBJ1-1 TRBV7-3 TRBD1 CASSSQGYTEAFF TGTGCCAGCAGCTCACAGGGGTACACTGAAGCTTTCTTT
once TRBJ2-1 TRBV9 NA CASSPRSGPHEQFF TGTGCCAGCAGCCCGAGATCTGGGCCCCATGAGCAGTTCTTC
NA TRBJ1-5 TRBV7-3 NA CASSLEGGQPQHF TGTGCCAGCAGCTTAGAGGGGGGGCAGCCCCAGCATTTT
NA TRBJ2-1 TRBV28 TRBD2 CASLTGGSYNEQFF TGTGCCAGCCTAACGGGGGGCTCCTACAATGAGCAGTTCTTC
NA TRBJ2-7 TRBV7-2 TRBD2 CASSSTSGGIYEQYF TGTGCCAGCAGCAGTACTAGCGGGGGAATCTACGAGCAGTACTTC
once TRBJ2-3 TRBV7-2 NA CASSAEFTDTQYF TGTGCCAGCAGCGCGGAGTTCACAGATACGCAGTATTTT
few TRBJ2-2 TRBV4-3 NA CASSQEGLALAGELFF TGCGCCAGCAGCCAAGAGGGGCTAGCGTTGGCCGGGGAGCTGTTTTTT
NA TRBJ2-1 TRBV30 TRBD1 CAWSEGQGDINEQFF TGTGCCTGGAGTGAGGGACAGGGGGACATCAATGAGCAGTTCTTC
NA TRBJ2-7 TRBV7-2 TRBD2 CASSLGVSGSSYEQYF TGTGCCAGCAGCTTAGGGGTTAGCGGGAGCTCCTACGAGCAGTACTTC
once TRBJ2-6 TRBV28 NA CASSFSNPGAGANVLTF TGTGCCAGCAGTTTCTCGAACCCAGGGGCTGGGGCCAACGTCCTGACTTTC